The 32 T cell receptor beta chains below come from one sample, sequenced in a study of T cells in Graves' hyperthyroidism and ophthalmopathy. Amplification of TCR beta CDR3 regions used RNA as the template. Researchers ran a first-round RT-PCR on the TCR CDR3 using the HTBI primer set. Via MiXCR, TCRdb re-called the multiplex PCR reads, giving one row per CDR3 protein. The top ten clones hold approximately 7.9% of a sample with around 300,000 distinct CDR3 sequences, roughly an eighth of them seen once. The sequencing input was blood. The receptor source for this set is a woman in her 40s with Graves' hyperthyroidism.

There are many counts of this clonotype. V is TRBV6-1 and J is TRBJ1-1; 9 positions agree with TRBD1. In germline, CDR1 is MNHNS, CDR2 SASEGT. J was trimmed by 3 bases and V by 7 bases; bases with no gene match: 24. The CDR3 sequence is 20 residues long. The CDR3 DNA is TGTGCCAGCATTCAGATTCCGGGACAGGGACGAACGGGAGGGGACACTGAAGCTTTCTTT. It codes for CASIQIPGQGRTGGDTEAFF.

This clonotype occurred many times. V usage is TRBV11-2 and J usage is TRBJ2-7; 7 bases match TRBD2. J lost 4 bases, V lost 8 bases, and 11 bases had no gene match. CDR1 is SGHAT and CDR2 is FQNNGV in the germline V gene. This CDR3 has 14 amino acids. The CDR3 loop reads CASSGRTVPYEQYF. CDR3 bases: TGTGCCAGCTCCGGGAGGACGGTGCCTTACGAGCAGTACTTC.

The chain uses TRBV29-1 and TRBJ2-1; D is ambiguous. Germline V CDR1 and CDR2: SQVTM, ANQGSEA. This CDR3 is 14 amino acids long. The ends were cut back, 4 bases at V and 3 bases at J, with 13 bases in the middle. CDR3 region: CSVVLGLGYNEQFF. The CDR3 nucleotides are TGCAGCGTTGTGTTAGGGTTAGGCTACAATGAGCAGTTCTTC.

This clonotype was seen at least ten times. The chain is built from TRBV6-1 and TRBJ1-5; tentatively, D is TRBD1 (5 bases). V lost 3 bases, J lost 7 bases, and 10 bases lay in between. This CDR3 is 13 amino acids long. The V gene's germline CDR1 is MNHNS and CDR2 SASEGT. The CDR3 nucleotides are TGTGCCAGCAGTGATCCAGGGAACCAGCCCCAGCATTTT. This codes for CASSDPGNQPQHF.

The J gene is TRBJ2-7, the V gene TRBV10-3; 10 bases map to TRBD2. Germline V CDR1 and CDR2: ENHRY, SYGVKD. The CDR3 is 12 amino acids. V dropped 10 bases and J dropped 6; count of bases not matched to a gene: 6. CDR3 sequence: CATTLAGGEQYF. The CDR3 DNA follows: TGTGCCACAACGTTAGCGGGAGGCGAGCAGTACTTC.

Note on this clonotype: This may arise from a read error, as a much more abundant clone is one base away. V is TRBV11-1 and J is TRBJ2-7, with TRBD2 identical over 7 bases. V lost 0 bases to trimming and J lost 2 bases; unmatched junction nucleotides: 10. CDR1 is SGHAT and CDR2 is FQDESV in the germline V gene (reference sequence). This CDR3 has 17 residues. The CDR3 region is CASSLAHGGSIPYEQYF. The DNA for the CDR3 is TGTGCCAGCAGCTTAGCGCACGGGGGGAGCATACCCTACGAGCAGTACTTC.

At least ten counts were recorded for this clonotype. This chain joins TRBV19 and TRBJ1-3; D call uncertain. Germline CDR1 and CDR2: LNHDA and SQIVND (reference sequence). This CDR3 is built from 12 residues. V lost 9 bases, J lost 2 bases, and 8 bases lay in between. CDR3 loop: CASPSPGNTIYF. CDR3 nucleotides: TGTGCCAGCCCTAGCCCTGGAAACACCATATATTTT.

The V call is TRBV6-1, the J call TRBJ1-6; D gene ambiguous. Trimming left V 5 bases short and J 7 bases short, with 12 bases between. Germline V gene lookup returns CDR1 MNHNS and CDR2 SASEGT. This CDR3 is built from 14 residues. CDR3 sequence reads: CASSHDYPNSPLHF. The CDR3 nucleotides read TGTGCCAGCAGTCACGATTACCCCAATTCACCCCTCCACTTT.

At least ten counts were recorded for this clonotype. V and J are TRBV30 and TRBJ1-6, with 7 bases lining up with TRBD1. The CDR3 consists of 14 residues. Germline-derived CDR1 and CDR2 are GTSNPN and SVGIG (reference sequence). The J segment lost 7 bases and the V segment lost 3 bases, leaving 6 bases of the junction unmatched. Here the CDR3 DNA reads TGTGCCTGGAGCCCCGGGACAGAAAATTCACCCCTCCACTTT. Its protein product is CAWSPGTENSPLHF.

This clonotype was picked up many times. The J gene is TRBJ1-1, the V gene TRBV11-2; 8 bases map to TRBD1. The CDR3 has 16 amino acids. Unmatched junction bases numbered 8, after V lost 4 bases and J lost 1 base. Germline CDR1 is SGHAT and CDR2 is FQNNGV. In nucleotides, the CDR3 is TGTGCCAGCAGCTACCTCTCAGGGGGCCCGAACACTGAAGCTTTCTTT. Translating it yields CASSYLSGGPNTEAFF.

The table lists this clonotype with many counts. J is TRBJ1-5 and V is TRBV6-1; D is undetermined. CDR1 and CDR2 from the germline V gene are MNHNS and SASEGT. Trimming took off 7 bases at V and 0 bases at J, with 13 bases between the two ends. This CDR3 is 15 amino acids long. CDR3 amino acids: CASTWAVDSNQPQHF. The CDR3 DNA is TGTGCCAGCACTTGGGCGGTGGATAGCAATCAGCCCCAGCATTTT.

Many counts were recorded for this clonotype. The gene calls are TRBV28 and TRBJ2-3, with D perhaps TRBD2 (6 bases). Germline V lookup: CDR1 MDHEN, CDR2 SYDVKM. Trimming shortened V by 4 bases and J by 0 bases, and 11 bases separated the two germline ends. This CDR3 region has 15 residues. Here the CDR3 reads CASSSWDLSTDTQYF. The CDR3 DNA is TGTGCCAGCAGTTCTTGGGACTTGAGCACAGATACGCAGTATTTT.

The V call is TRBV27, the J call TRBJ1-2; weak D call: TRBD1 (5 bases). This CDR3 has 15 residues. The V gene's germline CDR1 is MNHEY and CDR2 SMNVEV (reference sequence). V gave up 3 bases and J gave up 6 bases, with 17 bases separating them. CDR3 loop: CASSLFSQGGNGYTF. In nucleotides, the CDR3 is TGTGCCAGCAGTTTGTTCTCCCAGGGCGGAAATGGCTACACCTTC.

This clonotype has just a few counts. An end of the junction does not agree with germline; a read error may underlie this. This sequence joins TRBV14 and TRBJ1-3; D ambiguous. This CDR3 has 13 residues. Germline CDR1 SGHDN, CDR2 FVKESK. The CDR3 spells CASSQVGGNTIYF. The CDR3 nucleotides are TGTGCCAGCAGTCAAGTGGGAGGAAACACCATATATTTT.

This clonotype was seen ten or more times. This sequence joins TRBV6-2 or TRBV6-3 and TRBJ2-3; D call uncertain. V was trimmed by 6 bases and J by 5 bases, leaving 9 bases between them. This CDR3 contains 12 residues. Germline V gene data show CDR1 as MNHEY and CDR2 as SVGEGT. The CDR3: CASRWPQDTQYF. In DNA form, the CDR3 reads TGTGCCAGCAGATGGCCCCAAGATACGCAGTATTTT.

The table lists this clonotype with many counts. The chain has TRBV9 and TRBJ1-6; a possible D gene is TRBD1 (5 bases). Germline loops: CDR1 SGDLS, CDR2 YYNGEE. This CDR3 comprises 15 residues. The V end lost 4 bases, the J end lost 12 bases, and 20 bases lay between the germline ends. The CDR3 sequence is CASSPGGAGDEPLHF. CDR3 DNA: TGTGCCAGCAGCCCGGGAGGGGCGGGGGACGAACCCCTCCACTTT.

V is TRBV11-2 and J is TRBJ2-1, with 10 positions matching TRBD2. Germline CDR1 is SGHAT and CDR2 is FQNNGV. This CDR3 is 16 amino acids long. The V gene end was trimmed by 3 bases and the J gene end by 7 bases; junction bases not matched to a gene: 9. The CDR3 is CASSFARPSGRNEQFF. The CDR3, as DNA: TGTGCCAGCAGCTTCGCGCGGCCTAGCGGGAGAAATGAGCAGTTCTTC. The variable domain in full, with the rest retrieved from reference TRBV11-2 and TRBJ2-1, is EAGVAQSPRYKIIEKRQSVAFWCNPISGHATLYWYQQILGQGPKLLIQFQNNGVVDDSQLPKDRFSAERLKGVDSTLKIQPAKLEDSAVYLCASSFARPSGRNEQFFGPGTRLTVL.

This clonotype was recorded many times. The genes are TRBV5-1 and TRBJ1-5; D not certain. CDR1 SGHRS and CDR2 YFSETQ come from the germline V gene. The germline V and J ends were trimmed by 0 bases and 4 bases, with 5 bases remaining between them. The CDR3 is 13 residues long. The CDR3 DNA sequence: TGCGCCAGCAGCTTGGGTCAGAATCAGCCCCAGCATTTT. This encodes CASSLGQNQPQHF.

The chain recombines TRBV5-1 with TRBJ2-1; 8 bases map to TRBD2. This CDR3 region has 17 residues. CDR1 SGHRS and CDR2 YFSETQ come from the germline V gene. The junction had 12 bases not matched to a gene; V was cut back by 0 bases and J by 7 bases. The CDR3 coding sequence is TGCGCCAGCAGCTTGGATATAGCGGGAAGAAGGTGGAATGAGCAGTTCTTC. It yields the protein CASSLDIAGRRWNEQFF.

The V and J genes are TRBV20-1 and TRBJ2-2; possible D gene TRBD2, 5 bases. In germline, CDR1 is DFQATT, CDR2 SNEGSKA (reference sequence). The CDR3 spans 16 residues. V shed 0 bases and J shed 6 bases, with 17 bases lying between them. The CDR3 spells CSARERGSGFAGELFF. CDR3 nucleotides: TGCAGTGCTAGAGAGCGAGGGAGTGGCTTTGCCGGGGAGCTGTTTTTT.

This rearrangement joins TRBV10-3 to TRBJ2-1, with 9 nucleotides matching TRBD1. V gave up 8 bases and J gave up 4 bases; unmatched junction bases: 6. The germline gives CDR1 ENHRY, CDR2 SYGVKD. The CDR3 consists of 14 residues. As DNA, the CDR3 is TGTGCCATCCAGGGACAGGGTGATTACAATGAGCAGTTCTTC. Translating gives CAIQGQGDYNEQFF.

The CDR3, as DNA: TGTGTCACGGGCCAGGACTATGTTGAGCAGTACTTC. This translates into CVTGQDYVEQYF. This chain links TRBV15 with TRBJ2-7; perhaps TRBD2 as D (6 bases). Germline V lookup: CDR1 LNHNV, CDR2 YYDKDF (reference sequence). This CDR3 is built from 12 residues.

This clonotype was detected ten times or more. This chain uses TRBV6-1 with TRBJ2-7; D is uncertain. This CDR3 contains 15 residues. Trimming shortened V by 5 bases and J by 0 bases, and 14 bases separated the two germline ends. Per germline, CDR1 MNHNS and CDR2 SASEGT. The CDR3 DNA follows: TGTGCCAGCAGTCCGACGTGGGGAAGCTCCTACGAGCAGTACTTC. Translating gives CASSPTWGSSYEQYF.

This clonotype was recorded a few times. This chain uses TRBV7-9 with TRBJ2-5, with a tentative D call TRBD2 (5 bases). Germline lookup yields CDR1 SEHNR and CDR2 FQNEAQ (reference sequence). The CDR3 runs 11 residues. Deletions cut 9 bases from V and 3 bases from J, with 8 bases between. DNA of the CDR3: TGTGCCAGTGTACTAGAAGAGACCCAGTACTTC. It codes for CASVLEETQYF. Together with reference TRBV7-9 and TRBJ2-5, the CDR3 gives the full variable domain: DTGVSQNPRHKITKRGQNVTFRCDPISEHNRLYWYRQTLGQGPEFLTYFQNEAQLEKSRLLSDRFSAERPKGSFSTLEIQRTEQGDSAMYLCASVLEETQYFGPGTRLLVL.

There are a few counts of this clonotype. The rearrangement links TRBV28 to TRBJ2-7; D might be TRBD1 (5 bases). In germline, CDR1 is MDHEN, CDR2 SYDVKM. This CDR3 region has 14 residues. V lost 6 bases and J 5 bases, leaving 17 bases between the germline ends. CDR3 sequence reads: CASRITGKGDEQYF. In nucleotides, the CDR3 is TGTGCCAGCAGGATCACAGGTAAAGGTGACGAGCAGTACTTC.

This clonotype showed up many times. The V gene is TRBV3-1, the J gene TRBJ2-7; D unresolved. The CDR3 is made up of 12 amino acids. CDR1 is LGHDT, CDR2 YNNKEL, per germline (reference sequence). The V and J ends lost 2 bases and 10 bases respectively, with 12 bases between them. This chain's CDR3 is CASSQRARRQYF. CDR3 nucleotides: TGTGCCAGCAGCCAACGGGCCCGGAGACAGTACTTC.

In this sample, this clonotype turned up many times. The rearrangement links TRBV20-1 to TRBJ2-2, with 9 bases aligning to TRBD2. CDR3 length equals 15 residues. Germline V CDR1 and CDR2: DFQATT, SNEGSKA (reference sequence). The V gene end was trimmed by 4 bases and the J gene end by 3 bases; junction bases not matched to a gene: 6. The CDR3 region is CSATLAGVYTGELFF. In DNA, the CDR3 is TGCAGTGCTACCTTAGCGGGAGTTTACACCGGGGAGCTGTTTTTT.

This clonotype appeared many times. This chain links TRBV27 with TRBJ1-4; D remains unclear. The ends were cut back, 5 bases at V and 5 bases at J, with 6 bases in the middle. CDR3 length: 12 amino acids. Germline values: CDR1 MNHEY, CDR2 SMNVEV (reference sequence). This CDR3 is CASSTLNEKLFF. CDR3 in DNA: TGTGCCAGCAGTACCCTAAATGAAAAACTGTTTTTT.

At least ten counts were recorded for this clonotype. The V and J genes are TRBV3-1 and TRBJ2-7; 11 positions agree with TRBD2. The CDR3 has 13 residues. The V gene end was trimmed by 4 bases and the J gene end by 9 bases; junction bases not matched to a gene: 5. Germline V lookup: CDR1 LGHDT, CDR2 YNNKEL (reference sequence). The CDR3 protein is CASSRLAGGSQYF. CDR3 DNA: TGTGCCAGCAGCCGGCTAGCGGGAGGCTCGCAGTACTTC.

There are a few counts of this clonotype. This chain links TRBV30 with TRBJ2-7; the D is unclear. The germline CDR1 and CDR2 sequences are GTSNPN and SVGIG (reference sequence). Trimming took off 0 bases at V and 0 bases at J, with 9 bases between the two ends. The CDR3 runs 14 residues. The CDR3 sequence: CAWSVSGLSYEQYF. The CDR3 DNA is TGTGCCTGGAGTGTAAGTGGCCTCTCCTACGAGCAGTACTTC.

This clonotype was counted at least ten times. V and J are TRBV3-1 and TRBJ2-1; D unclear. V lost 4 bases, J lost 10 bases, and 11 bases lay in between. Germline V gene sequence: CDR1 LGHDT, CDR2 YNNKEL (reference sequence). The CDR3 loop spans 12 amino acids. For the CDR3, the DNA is TGTGCCAGCAGCCGAGAATTAGGAGAGCAGTTCTTC. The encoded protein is CASSRELGEQFF.

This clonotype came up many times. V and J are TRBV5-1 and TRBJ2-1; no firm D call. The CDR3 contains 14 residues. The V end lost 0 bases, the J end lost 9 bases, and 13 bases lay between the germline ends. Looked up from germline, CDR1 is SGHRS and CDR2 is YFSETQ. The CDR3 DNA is TGCGCCAGCAGCTTGGGGGCGGTGGCCGGTGAGCAGTTCTTC. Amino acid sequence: CASSLGAVAGEQFF.